These 24 T cell receptor beta chains came from one sample sequenced in a study of T cells in Graves' hyperthyroidism and ophthalmopathy. It was RNA transcripts that yielded the amplified TCR beta CDR3 regions. The HTBI primer set drove a first-round RT-PCR of the TCR CDR3. MiXCR, applied by TCRdb to the multiplex PCR reads, yields one record per CDR3 protein. The sample includes 200,000 to 250,000 distinct CDR3 sequences, about a sixth of them seen just once. Specimen: blood. The receptors originated from a middle-aged man with Graves' hyperthyroidism.

The V and J genes are TRBV28 and TRBJ2-7; 14 bases are shared with TRBD2. The CDR3 is 23 residues long. After removal of 3 bases from V and 2 bases from J, the junction contained 24 bases not matched to a gene. Looked up from germline, CDR1 is MDHEN and CDR2 is SYDVKM. For the CDR3, the DNA is TGTGCCAGCAGTTTTCTCGATAACCCGGGACTAGCGGGAGTACAACGTAGGGCCTACGAGCAGTACTTC. The encoded protein is CASSFLDNPGLAGVQRRAYEQYF.

This clonotype has a count of ten or more. The rearrangement links TRBV3-1 to TRBJ2-3; 7 bases are shared with TRBD1. The CDR3 length is 15 residues. Losses at the gene ends were 5 bases for V and 1 base for J; bases not matched to a gene: 6. From germline, CDR1 is LGHDT and CDR2 YNNKEL (reference sequence). The DNA for the CDR3 is TGTGCCAGCAGCAAACAGGGGTCGGGCACAGATACGCAGTATTTT. Translation gives CASSKQGSGTDTQYF.

Many counts were recorded for this clonotype. The chain couples TRBV19 to TRBJ2-7, with 8 bases identical to TRBD2. With V trimmed by 5 bases and J by 3 bases, 12 bases remained unmatched. The CDR3 spans 16 residues. Germline V gene sequence: CDR1 LNHDA, CDR2 SQIVND (reference sequence). In DNA, the CDR3 is TGTGCCAGTAGTCCAGGGGAGCGGGGGAACATCTACGAGCAGTACTTC. Translating it yields CASSPGERGNIYEQYF.

This clonotype was counted at least ten times. The chain recombines TRBV30 with TRBJ2-2, with D possibly being TRBD1 or TRBD2 (6 bases each). The CDR3 runs to 13 residues. In germline, CDR1 is GTSNPN, CDR2 SVGIG (reference sequence). Trimming shortened V by 0 bases and J by 5 bases, and 7 bases separated the two germline ends. The CDR3 loop is CAWSVGGTGELFF. As DNA, the CDR3 is TGTGCCTGGAGTGTAGGGGGGACCGGGGAGCTGTTTTTT.

In this sample, this clonotype turned up many times. CDR3 sequence (DNA): TGTGCCAGCAGCTGGGACACTGAAGCTTTCTTT. The encoded protein is CASSWDTEAFF. The chain couples TRBV7-9 to TRBJ1-1; no clear D gene. The germline V gene has CDR1 SEHNR and CDR2 FQNEAQ (reference sequence). This CDR3 is built from 11 residues. V was trimmed by 4 bases and J by 3 bases, leaving 3 bases between them.

This clonotype has ten or more counts. This chain connects TRBV6-2 or TRBV6-3 to TRBJ1-1, with D unresolved. Germline CDR1 MNHEY, CDR2 SVGEGT. The V end lost 8 bases, the J end lost 5 bases, and 18 bases lay between the germline ends. The CDR3 is 14 amino acids. The CDR3 sequence is CASVKKTKLTEAFF. For the CDR3, the DNA is TGTGCCAGCGTTAAGAAGACAAAATTAACTGAAGCTTTCTTT.

This clonotype has only one observation. A much more abundant neighbour one base away suggests this may be a read error. The chain joins TRBV12-3 or TRBV12-4 to TRBJ2-5, with 12 bases fitting TRBD2. The CDR3 is 17 amino acids. V lost 6 bases and J lost 3; bases outside the gene matches: 11. In DNA, the CDR3 is TGTGCCAGCAGAGGACTAGCGGGGAGCGCATCCAAAGAGACCCAGTACTTC. Translated, it gives CASRGLAGSASKETQYF.

This clonotype was seen at least ten times. The chain combines TRBV2 with TRBJ1-3, with TRBD1 as a possible D gene (6 bases). The CDR3 spans 15 residues. The V gene's germline CDR1 is SNHLY and CDR2 FYNNEI. Trimming took 4 bases from V and 7 from J, leaving 17 bases between them. In DNA form, the CDR3 reads TGTGCCAGCAGTGTTTGGGTCAGGGGAGACAACACCATATATTTT. The encoded protein is CASSVWVRGDNTIYF.

Points on this clonotype: This may be a read error: a much more frequent sequence differs by one nucleotide. The chain combines TRBV3-1 with TRBJ1-5; D not certain. From germline, CDR1 is LGHDT and CDR2 YNNKEL (reference sequence). The CDR3 covers 13 residues. The CDR3, as DNA: TGTGCCAGCCGCCAAGGTCTCAATCAGCCCCAGCATTTT. Translating it yields CASRQGLNQPQHF. The full variable domain, with the rest looked up from reference TRBV3-1 and TRBJ1-5, is DTAVSQTPKYLVTQMGNDKSIKCEQNLGHDTMYWYKQDSKKFLKIMFSYNNKELIINETVPNRFSPKSPDKAHLNLHINSLELGDSAVYFCASRQGLNQPQHFGDGTRLSIL.

The V call is TRBV6-6, the J call TRBJ2-2; D is ambiguous. Germline CDR1 is MNHNY and CDR2 is SVGAGI (reference sequence). The V end lost 0 bases, the J end lost 0 bases, and 14 bases lay between the germline ends. The CDR3 sequence is 18 residues long. DNA for the CDR3: TGTGCCAGCAGTTACTCGATACGGGCGCAAGCGAACACCGGGGAGCTGTTTTTT. Translating gives CASSYSIRAQANTGELFF.

The chain uses TRBV7-9 and TRBJ1-1; D possibly corresponds to TRBD1 (5 bases). Per the germline V gene, CDR1 is SEHNR and CDR2 is FQNEAQ (reference sequence). This CDR3 is 18 amino acids long. Trimming pared 0 bases from V and 0 bases from J, leaving 17 bases between. CDR3 residues: CASSLAGREWGLNTEAFF. The CDR3 DNA reads TGTGCCAGCAGCTTAGCGGGCAGGGAATGGGGATTGAACACTGAAGCTTTCTTT. The full variable domain, with the rest looked up from reference TRBV7-9 and TRBJ1-1, is DTGVSQNPRHKITKRGQNVTFRCDPISEHNRLYWYRQTLGQGPEFLTYFQNEAQLEKSRLLSDRFSAERPKGSFSTLEIQRTEQGDSAMYLCASSLAGREWGLNTEAFFGQGTRLTVV.

The genes are TRBV15 and TRBJ2-7; 7 bases are shared with TRBD1. There are 15 residues in the CDR3. The germline V gene has CDR1 LNHNV and CDR2 YYDKDF (reference sequence). Trimming took 0 bases from V and 1 from J; bases not matched to a gene: 3. DNA for the CDR3: TGTGCCACCAGCAGAGAGGGGACAGATTCCTACGAGCAGTACTTC. It codes for CATSREGTDSYEQYF.

This clonotype was observed at least ten times. This chain connects TRBV7-2 to TRBJ2-1, with 9 bases aligning to TRBD1. Germline CDR1 SGHTA, CDR2 FQGNSA. CDR3 length equals 14 residues. The J segment lost 5 bases and the V segment lost 8 bases, leaving 7 bases of the junction unmatched. CDR3 bases: TGTGCCAGCTCGGAGGACAGGGGAGACAATGAGCAGTTCTTC. This encodes CASSEDRGDNEQFF.

The rearrangement uses TRBV6-1 and TRBJ1-4; TRBD1 agrees at 10 bases. The CDR3 is 18 residues long. Germline CDR1 is MNHNS and CDR2 is SASEGT. V lost 6 bases and J lost 3; bases outside the gene matches: 13. The CDR3 sequence: CASRRTRTGGLSNEKLFF. The CDR3 DNA follows: TGTGCCAGCAGACGGACTCGGACAGGGGGTCTGTCTAATGAAAAACTGTTTTTT.

This clonotype was seen ten or more times. This chain joins TRBV20-1 and TRBJ2-7; maybe TRBD2 (5 bases). Germline V gene data show CDR1 as DFQATT and CDR2 as SNEGSKA (reference sequence). This CDR3 has 15 residues. Trimming left V 5 bases short and J 0 bases short, with 17 bases between. This CDR3 is CSAPPRTGSSYEQYF. CDR3 sequence (DNA): TGCAGTGCTCCCCCCCGGACGGGGAGCTCCTACGAGCAGTACTTC.

Remarks on this clonotype: One end of the junction varies from germline; a read error may be responsible. The gene calls are TRBV29-1 and TRBJ1-1; TRBD1 agrees at 7 bases. This CDR3 spans 12 amino acids. Germline CDR1 reads SQVTM; CDR2 reads ANQGSEA. The CDR3: CSVAGTDGWALF. CDR3 bases: TGCAGCGTTGCCGGGACAGACGGATGGGCTCTCTTT.

The chain uses TRBV6-1 and TRBJ1-2; D is possibly TRBD1 (5 bases). Germline values: CDR1 MNHNS, CDR2 SASEGT. The CDR3 consists of 12 residues. V was shortened by 5 bases and J by 7 bases, with 11 bases between the two germline ends. The CDR3 sequence: CASSLQDGGYTF. The CDR3 DNA reads as TGTGCCAGCAGTTTACAGGATGGTGGCTACACCTTC.

The J gene is TRBJ1-1, the V gene TRBV9; TRBD1 might be the D (6 bases). Germline V CDR1 and CDR2: SGDLS, YYNGEE. The CDR3 runs to 13 residues. The ends were cut back, 1 base at V and 8 bases at J, with 12 bases in the middle. CDR3 sequence (DNA): TGTGCCAGCAGCGTAAGGGGGATCGGCGAAGCTTTCTTT. This translates into CASSVRGIGEAFF.

The chain has TRBV2 and TRBJ1-1, with D possibly being TRBD1 (5 bases). Germline CDR1 is SNHLY and CDR2 is FYNNEI. This CDR3 comprises 15 residues. V was trimmed by 7 bases and J by 1 base, leaving 16 bases between them. The CDR3 DNA follows: TGTGCCAGCATTCGTCAGGGTGTGGGGAACACTGAAGCTTTCTTT. It encodes CASIRQGVGNTEAFF.

This clonotype has a handful of counts. The chain links TRBV20-1 to TRBJ2-7, with 9 bases matching TRBD1. The germline V gene encodes CDR1 DFQATT and CDR2 SNEGSKA (reference sequence). This CDR3 contains 14 residues. The V segment lost 8 bases and the J segment 0 bases; nucleotides outside the gene matches: 8. The CDR3 spells CSYLDRGSSYEQYF. For the CDR3, the DNA is TGCAGTTACTTGGACAGGGGATCCTCCTACGAGCAGTACTTC.

This clonotype was seen repeatedly, ten times or more. The CDR3 nucleotides are TGCAGTGCTAGAGATCAGGGGACTGGAAACACCATATATTTT. As protein: CSARDQGTGNTIYF. The chain joins TRBV20-1 to TRBJ1-3; TRBD1 might be the D (6 bases). The CDR3 runs to 14 residues. Germline V lookup: CDR1 DFQATT, CDR2 SNEGSKA (reference sequence). V dropped 0 bases and J dropped 2 bases, with 8 bases sitting between them.

This clonotype was detected only a few times. The rearrangement joins TRBV19 to TRBJ1-4, with D possibly matching TRBD1 (5 bases). Germline assignment: CDR1 LNHDA and CDR2 SQIVND (reference sequence). V was trimmed by 5 bases and J by 5 bases, leaving 15 bases between them. This CDR3 is built from 15 residues. The CDR3 reads CASSSPGRVNEKLFF. For the CDR3, the DNA is TGTGCCAGTAGTTCCCCGGGACGGGTAAATGAAAAACTGTTTTTT.

Many counts were recorded for this clonotype. The rearrangement joins TRBV11-3 to TRBJ1-2, with no clear D. Germline V gene lookup returns CDR1 SGHNT and CDR2 YENEEA. Between the trimmed V and J ends, which lost 2 bases and 4 bases, there was a span of 11 bases. CDR3 length: 14 residues. In nucleotides, the CDR3 is TGTGCCAGCAGCTTACTCGGGATGGGCTATGGCTACACCTTC. Protein: CASSLLGMGYGYTF. Based on the CDR3 plus reference TRBV11-3 and TRBJ1-2, the full variable domain is EAGVVQSPRYKIIEKKQPVAFWCNPISGHNTLYWYLQNLGQGPELLIRYENEEAVDDSQLPKDRFSAERLKGVDSTLKIQPAELGDSAVYLCASSLLGMGYGYTFGSGTRLTVV.

This clonotype was counted many times. V usage is TRBV3-1 and J usage is TRBJ1-2, with no clear D. CDR3 length equals 11 residues. Germline V gene sequence: CDR1 LGHDT, CDR2 YNNKEL (reference sequence). The ends were cut back, 2 bases at V and 7 bases at J, with 5 bases in the middle. The CDR3 loop reads CASSQSSGYTF. CDR3 sequence (DNA): TGTGCCAGCAGCCAAAGTTCTGGCTACACCTTC.